This entry features one T cell receptor beta chain sequence. This sample stems from a study of human T cells and chemical hapten exposure. Documented time point: healthy volunteer bleed at 6 weeks. It was from unfractionated whole blood that total RNA was extracted. The library gave individual cDNA molecules unique molecular identifiers. TCRdb independently ran MiXCR on the RACE reads; one entry per CDR3 protein. The table lists about 77,000 distinct CDR3 sequences, approximately 8.6% of them singletons. The CDR3 runs 13 residues. Trimming shortened V by 5 bases and J by 9 bases, and 17 bases separated the two germline ends. Germline lookup yields CDR1 SGHTA and CDR2 FQGNSA.

The source of this sequence is a female donor in good health. Some clones in this sample may be carry-over from other donors' samples. The V gene is TRBV7-2, the J gene TRBJ2-7; TRBD2 might be the D (6 bases). The sequencing input was whole blood. The CDR3: CASSVGGYRRQYF. The CDR3 DNA is TGTGCCAGCAGCGTGGGGGGTTATCGAAGGCAGTACTTC.